This T cell receptor beta chain was captured in a study of blood T cell repertoires in COVID-19. About the research overall: Samples representing acute and convalescent COVID-19 were sourced from the United States, Italy and Spain. Sources were T cells, B-cell-depleted T cells, or PBMCs; the material itself was cDNA or gDNA.

The study recruited people aged roughly 18 to 95 years across roughly 23 US areas. Authors' processing steps: Counts of nucleated cells, estimated from reference gene primer amplification, were obtained. Sequenced by immunoSEQ multiplex PCR; TCRdb stores in-frame clones only, minus some. V, J and clone size were drawn from that table, and D and trimming were deduced from the DNA. Of about 220,000 clones in the sample, about 86% are singletons; the top ten hold roughly 14%. The CDR3 is 16 residues long. Trimming shortened V by 3 bases and J by 4 bases, and 16 bases separated the two germline ends. Germline-derived CDR1 and CDR2 are SGHKS and YYEKEE (reference sequence).

The receptor was isolated from a woman between 50 and 59 years old with acute COVID-19. The rearrangement joins TRBV5-5 to TRBJ2-2; maybe TRBD1 (6 bases). Sequencing was carried out using PBMCs or T cells enriched from blood (not recorded which). The CDR3 loop is CASSSRGPPGTGELFF. The DNA for the CDR3 is TGTGCCAGCAGCTCCAGGGGCCCCCCGGGCACCGGGGAGCTGTTTTTT.